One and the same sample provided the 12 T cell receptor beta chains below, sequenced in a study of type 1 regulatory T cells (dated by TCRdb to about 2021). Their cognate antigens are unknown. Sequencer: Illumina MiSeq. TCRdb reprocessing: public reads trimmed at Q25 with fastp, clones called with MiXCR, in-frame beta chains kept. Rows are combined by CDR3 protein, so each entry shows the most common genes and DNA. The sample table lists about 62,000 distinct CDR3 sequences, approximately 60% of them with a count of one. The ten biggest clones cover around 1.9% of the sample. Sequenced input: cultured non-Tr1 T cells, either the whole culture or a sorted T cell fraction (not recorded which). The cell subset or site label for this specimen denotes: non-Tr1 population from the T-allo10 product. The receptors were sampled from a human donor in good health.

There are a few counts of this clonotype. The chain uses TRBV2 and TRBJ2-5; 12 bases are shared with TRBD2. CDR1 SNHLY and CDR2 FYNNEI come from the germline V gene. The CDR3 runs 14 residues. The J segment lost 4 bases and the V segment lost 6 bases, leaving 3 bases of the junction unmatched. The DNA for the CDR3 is TGTGCCAGCAGCCAGGGACTAGCGGGAGAGACCCAGTACTTC. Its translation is CASSQGLAGETQYF.

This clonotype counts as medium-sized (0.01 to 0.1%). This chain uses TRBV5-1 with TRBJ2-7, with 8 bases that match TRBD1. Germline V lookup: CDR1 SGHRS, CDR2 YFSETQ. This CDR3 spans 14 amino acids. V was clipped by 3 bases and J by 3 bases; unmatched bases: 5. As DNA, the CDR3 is TGCGCCAGCAGCTCTTCCAGGGGGCTCTACGAGCAGTACTTC. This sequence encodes CASSSSRGLYEQYF. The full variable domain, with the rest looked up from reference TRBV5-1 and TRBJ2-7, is KAGVTQTPRYLIKTRGQQVTLSCSPISGHRSVSWYQQTPGQGLQFLFEYFSETQRNKGNFPGRFSGRQFSNSRSEMNVSTLELGDSALYLCASSSSRGLYEQYFGPGTRLTVT.

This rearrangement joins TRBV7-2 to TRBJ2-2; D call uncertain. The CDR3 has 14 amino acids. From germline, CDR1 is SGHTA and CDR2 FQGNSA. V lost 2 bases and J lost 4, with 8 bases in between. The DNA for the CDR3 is TGTGCCAGCAGCTTAATAGTTACCACCGGGGAGCTGTTTTTT. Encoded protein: CASSLIVTTGELFF.

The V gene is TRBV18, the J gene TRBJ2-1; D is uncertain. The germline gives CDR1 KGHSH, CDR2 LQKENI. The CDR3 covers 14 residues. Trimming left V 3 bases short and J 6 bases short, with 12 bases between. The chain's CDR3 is CASSPPINPNEQFF. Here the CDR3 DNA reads TGTGCCAGCTCACCCCCGATAAATCCCAATGAGCAGTTCTTC.

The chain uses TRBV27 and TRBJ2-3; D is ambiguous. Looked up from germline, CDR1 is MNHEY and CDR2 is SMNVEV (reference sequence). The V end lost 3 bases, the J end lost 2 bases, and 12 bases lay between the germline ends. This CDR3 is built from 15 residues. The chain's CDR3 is CASSFEPSATDTQYF. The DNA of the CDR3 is TGTGCCAGCAGTTTTGAGCCGTCCGCCACAGATACGCAGTATTTT.

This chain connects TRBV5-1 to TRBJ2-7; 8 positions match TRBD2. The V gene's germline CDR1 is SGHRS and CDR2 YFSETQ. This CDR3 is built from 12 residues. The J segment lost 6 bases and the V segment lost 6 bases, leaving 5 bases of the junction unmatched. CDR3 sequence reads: CASKREMGEQYF. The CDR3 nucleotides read TGCGCCAGCAAGCGGGAGATGGGCGAGCAGTACTTC. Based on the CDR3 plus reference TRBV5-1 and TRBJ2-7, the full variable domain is KAGVTQTPRYLIKTRGQQVTLSCSPISGHRSVSWYQQTPGQGLQFLFEYFSETQRNKGNFPGRFSGRQFSNSRSEMNVSTLELGDSALYLCASKREMGEQYFGPGTRLTVT.

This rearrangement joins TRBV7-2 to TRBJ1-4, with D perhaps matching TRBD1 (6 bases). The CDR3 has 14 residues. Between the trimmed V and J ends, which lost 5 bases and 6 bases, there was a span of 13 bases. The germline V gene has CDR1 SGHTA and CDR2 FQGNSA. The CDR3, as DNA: TGTGCCAGCAGCCCCCTGGGACAAGATGAAAAACTGTTTTTT. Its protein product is CASSPLGQDEKLFF.

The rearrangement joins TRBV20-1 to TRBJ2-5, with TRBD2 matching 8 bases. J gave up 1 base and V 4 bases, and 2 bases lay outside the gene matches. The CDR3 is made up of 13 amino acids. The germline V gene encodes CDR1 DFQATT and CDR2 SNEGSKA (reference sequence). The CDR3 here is CSAIAGIQETQYF. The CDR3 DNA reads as TGCAGTGCTATAGCGGGGATCCAAGAGACCCAGTACTTC.

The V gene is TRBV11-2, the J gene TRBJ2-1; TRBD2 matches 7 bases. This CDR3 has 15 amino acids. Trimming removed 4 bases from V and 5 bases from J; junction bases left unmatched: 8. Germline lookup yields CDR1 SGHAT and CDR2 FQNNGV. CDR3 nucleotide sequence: TGTGCCAGCAGCTCCGGACTAGTTTCTCACAATGAGCAGTTCTTC. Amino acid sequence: CASSSGLVSHNEQFF.

The CDR3 DNA reads TGCAGTGCTAGAGATAGCGGGAGGGACCAAGATACGCAGTATTTT. This codes for CSARDSGRDQDTQYF. This chain links TRBV20-1 with TRBJ2-3; 11 nucleotides align to TRBD2. The CDR3 extends over 15 amino acids. Germline CDR1 reads DFQATT; CDR2 reads SNEGSKA (reference sequence). V trimming: 0 bases; J trimming: 5 bases; junction bases outside the gene matches: 4.

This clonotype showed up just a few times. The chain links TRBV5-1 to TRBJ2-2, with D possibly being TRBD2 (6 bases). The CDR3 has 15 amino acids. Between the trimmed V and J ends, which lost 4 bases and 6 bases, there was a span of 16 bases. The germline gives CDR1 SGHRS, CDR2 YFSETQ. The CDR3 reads CASSPEQTGAGELFF. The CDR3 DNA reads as TGCGCCAGCAGCCCGGAGCAAACGGGGGCCGGGGAGCTGTTTTTT.

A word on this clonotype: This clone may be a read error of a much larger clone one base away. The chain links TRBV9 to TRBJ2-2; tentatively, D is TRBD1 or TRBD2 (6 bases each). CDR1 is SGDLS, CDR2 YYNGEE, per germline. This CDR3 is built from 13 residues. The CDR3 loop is CASGTPNTGGLFF. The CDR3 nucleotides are TGTGCCAGCGGGACACCGAACACCGGGGGGCTGTTTTTT. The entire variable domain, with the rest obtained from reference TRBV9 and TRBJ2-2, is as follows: DSGVTQTPKHLITATGQRVTLRCSPRSGDLSVYWYQQSLDQGLQFLIQYYNGEERAKGNILERFSAQQFPDLHSELNLSSLELGDSALYFCASGTPNTGGLFFGEGSRLTVL.